Shown below are 7 T cell receptor beta chains from a single sample sequenced in a study of memory CD4+ T cells and cytomegalovirus serostatus. Clones were read by immunoSEQ multiplex PCR, and TCRdb kept only the in-frame ones, dropping some. The table shows tens of thousands of clones, with under 80% occurring only once. The sort gate was single viable CD3+CD4+CD8-CD45RO+ cells for memory CD4+ T cells. The sample comprised memory CD4+ T cells from blood. Source of these receptors: an adult in good health and CMV-seronegative.

This chain's CDR3 is CASSSPGQAETQYF. For the CDR3, the DNA is TGTGCCAGCAGCTCGCCGGGACAGGCAGAGACCCAGTACTTC. V is TRBV5-4 and J is TRBJ2-5; TRBD1 agrees at 8 bases. The germline gives CDR1 SGHNT, CDR2 YYREEE (reference sequence). This CDR3 contains 14 residues. V lost 3 bases and J lost 4; bases outside the gene matches: 5.

The rearrangement joins TRBV10-3 to TRBJ2-2; 10 bases match TRBD2. CDR3 length: 20 residues. V dropped 4 bases and J dropped 4; count of bases not matched to a gene: 18. Per germline, CDR1 ENHRY and CDR2 SYGVKD. DNA for the CDR3: TGTGCCATCAGTGCTTCAACCTCGGCTAGCGGGGGAGCAGCCACCGGGGAGCTGTTTTTT. Translation gives CAISASTSASGGAATGELFF.

The chain joins TRBV25-1 to TRBJ1-6; D is unresolved. V lost 4 bases to trimming and J lost 6 bases, with 10 bases between them. CDR3 length: 14 amino acids. The germline CDR1 and CDR2 sequences are MGHDK and SYGVNS. CDR3 sequence reads: CASSVRGSNSPLHF. The CDR3 nucleotides read TGTGCCAGCAGTGTCCGCGGTAGTAATTCACCCCTCCACTTT.

The rearrangement uses TRBV20-1 and TRBJ2-7; D gene unclear. Trimming cost V 2 bases and J 2 bases, with 4 bases left between them. This CDR3 spans 11 amino acids. CDR1 and CDR2 (germline): DFQATT, SNEGSKA (reference sequence). CDR3 region: CSARSPYEQYF. CDR3 in DNA: TGCAGTGCTAGATCCCCCTACGAGCAGTACTTC.

Written as DNA, the CDR3 is TGTGCCAGCAGTCACGAAAGACTCGTAAATCAGCCCCAGCATTTT. Protein product: CASSHERLVNQPQHF. The J gene is TRBJ1-5, the V gene TRBV2; D ambiguous. The CDR3 consists of 15 residues. V was trimmed by 5 bases and J by 4 bases, leaving 15 bases between them. Looked up from germline, CDR1 is SNHLY and CDR2 is FYNNEI.

In this sample, this clone turned up once. The chain uses TRBV5-6 and TRBJ1-5; D unclear. Per the germline V gene, CDR1 is SGHDT and CDR2 is YYEEEE. The CDR3 sequence is 14 residues long. V was trimmed by 0 bases and J by 9 bases, leaving 13 bases between them. CDR3 sequence reads: CASSLDGVSGPQHF. CDR3 coding DNA: TGTGCCAGCAGCTTGGACGGGGTCTCAGGGCCCCAGCATTTT.

For this clone: A read error may account for a junction end that differs from germline. The genes are TRBV10-3 and TRBJ1-2; D is ambiguous. The CDR3 extends over 15 amino acids. Germline CDR1 is ENHRY and CDR2 is SYGVKD. CDR3 nucleotides: TGTGCCATCACTGAGGATGGGGTGGCTAACTATGGCTACACCTTC. Amino acid sequence: CAITEDGVANYGYTF.